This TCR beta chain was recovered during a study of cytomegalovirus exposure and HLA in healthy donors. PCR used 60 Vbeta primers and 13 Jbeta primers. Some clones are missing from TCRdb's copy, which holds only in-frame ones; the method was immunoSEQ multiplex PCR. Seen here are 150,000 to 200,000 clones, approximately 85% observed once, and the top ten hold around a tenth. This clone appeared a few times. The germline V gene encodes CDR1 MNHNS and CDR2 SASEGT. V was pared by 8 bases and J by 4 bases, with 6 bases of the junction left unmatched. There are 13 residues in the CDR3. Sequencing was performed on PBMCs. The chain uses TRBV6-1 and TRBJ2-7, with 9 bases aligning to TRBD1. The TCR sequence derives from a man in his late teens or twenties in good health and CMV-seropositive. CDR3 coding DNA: TGTGCCAGCGAGGACAGGGGAAGGTACGAGCAGTACTTC. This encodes CASEDRGRYEQYF.